These T cell receptor beta chains were read from a single sample in a study of blood T cell repertoires in COVID-19. Measured with immunoSEQ multiplex PCR; TCRdb has only the in-frame clones, and not every one. The data show about 300,000 clones, 70% to 90% seen once. Sequencing was performed on PBMCs or T cells enriched from blood (not recorded which). These receptors were obtained from a young man who had recovered from COVID-19. Each CDR3 is given with its conserved first and last residue. D genes are given only for firm matches. For some rows the clone size is stated as once, few or many, or as a class when expanded; others skip it.

. TRBJ2-5 TRBD1 TRBV6-5 TGTGCCAGCCTATCCGGGACAGGGGAAGGAGAGACCCAGTACTTC CASLSGTGEGETQYF
. TRBJ1-2 . TRBV30 TGTGCCTGGAGTGTAACGGGTTCGGGGGGCTTCACCTTC CAWSVTGSGGFTF
. TRBJ2-7 . TRBV4-1 TGCGCCAGCAGCCAAGGCACCCGGGACACCCAGTACTTC CASSQGTRDTQYF
. TRBJ2-3 TRBD2 TRBV6-1 TGTGCCAGCAGTGAACAAAGAGTAGCGGGGGGGCTTAGCACAGATACGCAGTATTTT CASSEQRVAGGLSTDTQYF
. TRBJ1-1 . TRBV10-3 TGTGCCATCAGTGAGTCGGAGGGTGCGAACACTGAAGCTTTCTTT CAISESEGANTEAFF
. TRBJ1-2 TRBD1 TRBV25-1 TGTGCCAGCAGTGAACCTACAGGGGGAAACGGCTACACCTTC CASSEPTGGNGYTF
. TRBJ2-1 TRBD1 TRBV5-1 TGCGCCAGCAGCTTTGGACAGGGGATGGCCAATGAGCAGTTCTTC CASSFGQGMANEQFF
once TRBJ1-1 TRBD1 TRBV19 TGTGCCAGCCGGCCGGGACAGTCTTACACTGAAGCTTTCTTT CASRPGQSYTEAFF
. TRBJ2-7 . TRBV6-5 TGTGCCAGCACGTCGACAAGCTCCTACGAGCAGTACTTC CASTSTSSYEQYF
. TRBJ1-1 . TRBV28 TGTGCCAGCAGTTGGAGGGATTACCCGATTAAAGCTTTCTTT CASSWRDYPIKAFF
once TRBJ2-3 TRBD2 TRBV5-1 TGCGCCAGCAGCCAGTTAGTAGCGGGGGGTAGCACAGATACGCAGTATTTT CASSQLVAGGSTDTQYF
. TRBJ2-7 . TRBV10-3 TGTGCCATCAGGGACAGTTCCTACGAGCAGTACTTC CAIRDSSYEQYF
. TRBJ2-2 . TRBV14 TGTGCCAGCAGGAAAGGGACAACACCCTCGAACACCGGGGAGCTGTTTTTT CASRKGTTPSNTGELFF
. TRBJ2-5 . TRBV5-1 TGCGCCAGCAGCTTAGACCCACGAGGGCACCAAGAGACCCAGTACTTC CASSLDPRGHQETQYF
. TRBJ2-2 TRBD1 TRBV10-1 TGCGCCAGCAGTGAGGACAGGGAGTACACCGGGGAGCTGTTTTTT CASSEDREYTGELFF
. TRBJ1-6 TRBD1 TRBV6-2/TRBV6-3 TGTGCCAGCAGTTACTGGGACAGGAGGTACTCACCCCTCCACTTT CASSYWDRRYSPLHF
once TRBJ1-1 TRBD1 TRBV9 TGTGCCAGCAGCGGCGGGACAGGGGGCATAACTGAAGCTTTCTTT CASSGGTGGITEAFF
. TRBJ2-1 . TRBV11-1 TGTGCCAGCAGCTTAGGCGGGGTGGGTATGAATGAGCAGTTCTTC CASSLGGVGMNEQFF
. TRBJ1-2 TRBD1 TRBV10-3 TGTGCCATCAGTTCGGGACAGGGGGGTGCTAACTATGGCTACACCTTC CAISSGQGGANYGYTF
. TRBJ1-3 . TRBV11-2 TGTGCCAGCAGCCTCAGTGGAAACACCATATATTTT CASSLSGNTIYF